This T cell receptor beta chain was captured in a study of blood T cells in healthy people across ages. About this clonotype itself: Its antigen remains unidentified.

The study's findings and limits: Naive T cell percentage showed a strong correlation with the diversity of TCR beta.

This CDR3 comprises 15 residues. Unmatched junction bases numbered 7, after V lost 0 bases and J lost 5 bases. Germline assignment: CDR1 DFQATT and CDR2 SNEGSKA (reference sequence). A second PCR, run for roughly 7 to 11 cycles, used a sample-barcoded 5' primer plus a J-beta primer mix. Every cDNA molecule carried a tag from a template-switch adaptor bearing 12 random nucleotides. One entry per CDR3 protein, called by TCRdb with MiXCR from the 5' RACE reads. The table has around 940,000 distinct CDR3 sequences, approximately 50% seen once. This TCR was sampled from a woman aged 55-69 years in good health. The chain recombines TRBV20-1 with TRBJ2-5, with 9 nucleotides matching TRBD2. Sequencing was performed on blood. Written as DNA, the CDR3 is TGCAGTGCTAGAGATTCTAGCGGGAACTCCGAGACCCAGTACTTC. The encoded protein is CSARDSSGNSETQYF.